This record covers a single T cell receptor (beta chain). From germline, CDR1 is MNHEY and CDR2 SVGAGI. The V segment lost 6 bases and the J segment 4 bases; nucleotides outside the gene matches: 4. This CDR3 contains 14 residues. These data are taken from a study of OX40 agonist ivuxolimab in advanced cancers. Repertoires were generated with immunoSEQ multiplex PCR, while TCRdb's copy carries only in-frame clones and drops some. The profile shows under 200,000 clones, approximately 94% of them singletons. Any history of autoimmune disease or systemic immunosuppression disqualified patients. The chain recombines TRBV6-5 with TRBJ2-1; 9 nucleotides align to TRBD1. The material sequenced was CD4+ or CD8+ T cells sorted from blood, taken in a trial of the OX40 agonist ivuxolimab. The receptor was isolated from an adult with an advanced solid tumor such as melanoma, head and neck, liver or kidney cancer. The CDR3 sequence: CASSRTGEYNEQFF. The CDR3 DNA follows: TGTGCCAGCAGCAGGACAGGGGAGTACAATGAGCAGTTCTTC.